The present T cell receptor beta chain was sequenced within a study of blood T cell repertoires in COVID-19 (dated by TCRdb to the early 2020s). In terms of the full investigation: Samples covering the acute and convalescent phases of COVID-19 were provided by collaborators in the United States, Italy and Spain. The material from the prospective study consisted of cDNA or gDNA derived from T cells, B-cell-depleted T cells, or PBMCs. Deeply sampled blood TCRbeta repertoires from subjects exposed to, actively infected with, or recovered from COVID-19 were included in the dataset. A freely available public database, intended as a resource for researchers studying the immune response to SARS-CoV-2, is where the repertoires were released. Samples came from the ongoing ImmuneRACE study (first 160 participants) plus 1,254 subjects from 6 global collaborators. A de-identified subject ID, COVID-19 status, age in years and sex were almost always included in the sample metadata. Where HLA class I and class II types were available, the types were taken from metadata supplied by the sample provider, not from assay-based typing. What the study reported, not specific to this receptor: The amount of clinical and demographic metadata varied by source and participant and was provided uncurated.

Comment on this clone: Its antigen is currently not known. Qualities for individual bases were not recorded, and no much larger clone is one base off.

TCRbeta CDR3 regions were amplified from genomic DNA by means of the immunoSEQ Assay, a bias-controlled multiplex PCR. The authors' analysis ran thus. The number of nucleated cells in each sample was estimated by amplification of reference gene primers within the assay. Sequence reads were collapsed and filtered to measure the absolute abundance of every unique TCRbeta CDR3 rearrangement. For each sample, productive Simpson clonality was calculated as the square root of Simpson's diversity index across productive rearrangements. Sourced from immuneACCESS, this table was stored by TCRdb with only in-frame sequences that have V and J called. A share of the clones is absent; for the studies checked, an unresolved V gene accounts for under half, and the remainder has no known explanation. That table supplies the V and J calls and clone size; D and trimming were determined from the DNA. The sample includes 150,000 to 200,000 clones, with approximately 79% observed a single time. The top ten hold 8.1% of the sample.

One collaborating source in Seattle enrolled patients during active infection and followed them longitudinally through the course of disease. Each collaborating institution followed its own protocols to collect whole blood in K2EDTA tubes. Collaborator samples were shipped for TCRbeta analysis as frozen whole blood, isolated PBMCs, or DNA extracted from either sample type. For CDR1 and CDR2, the germline V gene lists MDHEN and SYDVKM. V is reduced by 3 bases and J by 1 base, leaving a spacing of 10 bases between them. The CDR3, from cysteine to phenylalanine, totals 16 residues. The CDR3 DNA has 48 bases and is translated from base 1.

The sequence was obtained from a woman aged 55-70 years with COVID-19, enrolled during active disease. Sequencing was performed on peripheral blood. The V and J segments used are TRBV28 and TRBJ2-6; 6 matching bases give a weak D call of TRBD2. In nucleotides, the sequence is TGTGCCAGCAGTTTTTGGGCGGGGTCTGGGGCCAACGTCCTGACTTTC. The encoded protein is CASSFWAGSGANVLTF.